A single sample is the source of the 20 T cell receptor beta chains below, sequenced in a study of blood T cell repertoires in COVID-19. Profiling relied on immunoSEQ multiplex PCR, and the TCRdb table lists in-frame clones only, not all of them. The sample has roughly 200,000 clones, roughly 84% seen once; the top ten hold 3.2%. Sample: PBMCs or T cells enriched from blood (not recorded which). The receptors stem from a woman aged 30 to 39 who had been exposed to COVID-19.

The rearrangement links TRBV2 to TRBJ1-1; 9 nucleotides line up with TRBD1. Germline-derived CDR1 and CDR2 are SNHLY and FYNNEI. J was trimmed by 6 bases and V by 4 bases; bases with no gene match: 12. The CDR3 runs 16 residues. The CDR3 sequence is CASSGESDRGWAEAFF. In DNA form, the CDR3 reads TGTGCCAGCAGTGGAGAGTCGGACAGGGGATGGGCTGAAGCTTTCTTT.

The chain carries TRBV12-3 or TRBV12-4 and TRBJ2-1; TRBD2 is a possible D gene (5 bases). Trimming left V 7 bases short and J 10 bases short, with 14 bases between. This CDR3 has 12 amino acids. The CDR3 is CASTLFPGEQFF. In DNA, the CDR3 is TGTGCCAGCACCCTTTTTCCGGGGGAGCAGTTCTTC.

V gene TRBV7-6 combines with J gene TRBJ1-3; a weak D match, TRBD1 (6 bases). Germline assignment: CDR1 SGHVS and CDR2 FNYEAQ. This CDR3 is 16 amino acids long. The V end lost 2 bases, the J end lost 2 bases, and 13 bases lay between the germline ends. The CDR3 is CASSLSNRATGNTIYF. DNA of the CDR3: TGTGCCAGCAGCTTATCGAACAGGGCAACTGGAAACACCATATATTTT.

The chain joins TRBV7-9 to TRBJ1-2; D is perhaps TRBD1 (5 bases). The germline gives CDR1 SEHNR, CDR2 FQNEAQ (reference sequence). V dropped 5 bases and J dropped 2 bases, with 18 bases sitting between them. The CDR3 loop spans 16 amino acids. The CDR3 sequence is CASSRGDRPPNYGYTF. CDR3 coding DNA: TGTGCCAGCAGCCGGGGGGACCGCCCCCCGAACTATGGCTACACCTTC.

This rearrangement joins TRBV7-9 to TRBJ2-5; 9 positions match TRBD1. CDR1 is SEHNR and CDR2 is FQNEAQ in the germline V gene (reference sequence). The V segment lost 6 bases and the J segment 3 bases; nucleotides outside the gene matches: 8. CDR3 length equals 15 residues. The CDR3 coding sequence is TGTGCCAGCAGTGGCAGCAGGGACAGGGAAGAGACCCAGTACTTC. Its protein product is CASSGSRDREETQYF.

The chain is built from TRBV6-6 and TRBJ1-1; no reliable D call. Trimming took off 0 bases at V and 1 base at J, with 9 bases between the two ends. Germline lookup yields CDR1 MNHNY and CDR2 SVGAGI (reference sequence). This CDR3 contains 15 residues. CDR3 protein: CASSYSQLSNTEAFF. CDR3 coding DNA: TGTGCCAGCAGTTACTCGCAGTTATCGAACACTGAAGCTTTCTTT.

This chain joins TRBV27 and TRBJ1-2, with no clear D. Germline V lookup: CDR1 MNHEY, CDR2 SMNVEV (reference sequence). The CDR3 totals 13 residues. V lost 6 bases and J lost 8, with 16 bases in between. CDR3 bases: TGTGCCAGCAGCCAAGGAGGAAGAGGCGGCTACACCTTC. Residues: CASSQGGRGGYTF.

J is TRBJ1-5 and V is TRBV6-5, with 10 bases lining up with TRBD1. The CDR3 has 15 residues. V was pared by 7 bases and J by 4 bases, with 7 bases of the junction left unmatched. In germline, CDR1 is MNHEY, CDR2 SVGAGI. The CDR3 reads CASTPDRGVNQPQHF. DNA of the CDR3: TGTGCCAGCACCCCGGACAGGGGGGTTAATCAGCCCCAGCATTTT.

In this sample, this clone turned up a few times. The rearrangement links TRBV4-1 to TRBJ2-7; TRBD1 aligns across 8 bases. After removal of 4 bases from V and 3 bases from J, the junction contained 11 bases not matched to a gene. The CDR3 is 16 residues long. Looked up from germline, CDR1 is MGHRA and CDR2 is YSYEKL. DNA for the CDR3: TGCGCCAGCAGCCCTTCCCAGGAACAGGGGGTCTACGAGCAGTACTTC. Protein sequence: CASSPSQEQGVYEQYF.

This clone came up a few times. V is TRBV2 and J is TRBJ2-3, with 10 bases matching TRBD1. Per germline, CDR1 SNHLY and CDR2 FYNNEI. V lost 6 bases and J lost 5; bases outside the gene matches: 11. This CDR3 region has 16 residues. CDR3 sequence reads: CASRGDDRGHLDTQYF. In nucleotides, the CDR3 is TGTGCCAGCAGGGGAGACGACAGGGGGCATTTAGATACGCAGTATTTT.

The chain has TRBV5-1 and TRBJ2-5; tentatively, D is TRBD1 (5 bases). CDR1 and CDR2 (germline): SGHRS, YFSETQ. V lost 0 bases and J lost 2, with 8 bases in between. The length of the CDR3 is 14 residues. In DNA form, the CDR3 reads TGCGCCAGCAGCTTGGAGGGGCTACAAGAGACCCAGTACTTC. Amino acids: CASSLEGLQETQYF.

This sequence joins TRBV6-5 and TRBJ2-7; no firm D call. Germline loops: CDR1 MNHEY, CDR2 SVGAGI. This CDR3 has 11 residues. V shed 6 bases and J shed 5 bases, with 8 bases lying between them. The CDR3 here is CASRSGDEQYF. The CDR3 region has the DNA TGTGCCAGCAGGTCGGGTGACGAGCAGTACTTC.

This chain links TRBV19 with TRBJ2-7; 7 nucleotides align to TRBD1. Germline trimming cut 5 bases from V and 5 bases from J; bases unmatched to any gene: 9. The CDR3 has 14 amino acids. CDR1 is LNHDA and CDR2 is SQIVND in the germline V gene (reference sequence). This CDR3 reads CASSARQGMDEQYF. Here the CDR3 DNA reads TGTGCCAGTAGTGCCCGACAGGGTATGGACGAGCAGTACTTC.

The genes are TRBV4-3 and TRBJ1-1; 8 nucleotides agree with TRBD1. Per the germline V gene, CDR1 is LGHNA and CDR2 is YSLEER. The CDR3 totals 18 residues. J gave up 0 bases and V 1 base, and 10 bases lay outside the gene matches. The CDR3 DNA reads TGCGCCAGCAGCCAAGCCGCAGGGGGCCCCAGCATGAACACTGAAGCTTTCTTT. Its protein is CASSQAAGGPSMNTEAFF.

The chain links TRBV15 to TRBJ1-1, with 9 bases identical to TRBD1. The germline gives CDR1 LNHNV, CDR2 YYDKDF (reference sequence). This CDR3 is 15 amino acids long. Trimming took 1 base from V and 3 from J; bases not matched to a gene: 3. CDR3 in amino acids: CATSRGGQGDTEAFF. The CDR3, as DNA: TGTGCCACCAGCAGAGGGGGACAGGGTGACACTGAAGCTTTCTTT. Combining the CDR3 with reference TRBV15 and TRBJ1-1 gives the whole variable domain DAMVIQNPRYQVTQFGKPVTLSCSQTLNHNVMYWYQQKSSQAPKLLFHYYDKDFNNEADTPDNFQSRRPNTSFCFLDIRSPGLGDTAMYLCATSRGGQGDTEAFFGQGTRLTVV.

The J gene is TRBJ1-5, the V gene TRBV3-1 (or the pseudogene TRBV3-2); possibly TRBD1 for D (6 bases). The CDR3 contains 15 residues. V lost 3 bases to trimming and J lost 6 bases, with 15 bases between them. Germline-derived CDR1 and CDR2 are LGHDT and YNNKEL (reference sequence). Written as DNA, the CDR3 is TGTGCCAGCAGCCACGCTTCAGGGGACCGTCAGCCCCAGCATTTT. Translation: CASSHASGDRQPQHF.

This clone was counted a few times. The DNA for the CDR3 is TGTGCCAGCAGCTTGCAGGGGGCTTCACCCCTCCACTTT. Its translation: CASSLQGASPLHF. This chain connects TRBV13 to TRBJ1-6; 8 bases line up with TRBD1. The CDR3 consists of 13 residues. In germline, CDR1 is PRHDT, CDR2 FYEKMQ (reference sequence). Trimming took 3 bases from V and 9 from J; bases not matched to a gene: 1. The full variable domain, completed using reference TRBV13 and TRBJ1-6, is AAGVIQSPRHLIKEKRETATLKCYPIPRHDTVYWYQQGPGQDPQFLISFYEKMQSDKGSIPDRFSAQQFSDYHSELNMSSLELGDSALYFCASSLQGASPLHFGNGTRLTVT.

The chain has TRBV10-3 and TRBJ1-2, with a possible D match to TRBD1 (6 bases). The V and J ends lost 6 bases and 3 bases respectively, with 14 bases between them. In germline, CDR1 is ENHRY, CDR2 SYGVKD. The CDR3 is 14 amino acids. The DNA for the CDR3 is TGTGCCATCAGCGGACAGCGGCCTGACTATGGCTACACCTTC. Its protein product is CAISGQRPDYGYTF.

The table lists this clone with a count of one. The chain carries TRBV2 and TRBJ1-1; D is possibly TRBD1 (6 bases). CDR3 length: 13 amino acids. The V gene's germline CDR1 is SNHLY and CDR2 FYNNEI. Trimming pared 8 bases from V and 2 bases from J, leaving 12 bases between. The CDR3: CASHKGVNTEAFF. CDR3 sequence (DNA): TGTGCCAGCCATAAGGGGGTCAACACTGAAGCTTTCTTT.

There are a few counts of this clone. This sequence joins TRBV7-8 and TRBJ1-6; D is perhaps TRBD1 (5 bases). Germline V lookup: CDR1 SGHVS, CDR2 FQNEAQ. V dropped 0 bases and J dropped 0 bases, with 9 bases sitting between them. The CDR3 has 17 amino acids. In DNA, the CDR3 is TGTGCCAGCAGCTTAGCGGACATGAGCTCCTATAATTCACCCCTCCACTTT. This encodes CASSLADMSSYNSPLHF.